The 26 T cell receptor beta chains listed next were all sequenced from one sample in a study of shared clonotypes between healthy human individuals. Clones were read by immunoSEQ multiplex PCR, and TCRdb kept only the in-frame ones, dropping some. The sample yields some 740,000 clones, over 90% seen once. As defined, naive CD8 cells were CD45RO-negative and positively selected for CCR7, with terminally differentiated effector memory CD45RA+ cells excluded. Specimen: naive CD8+ T cells sorted from blood. Receptors originate from a man aged 25-45 years in good health.

The V and J genes are TRBV15 and TRBJ2-7, with D perhaps matching TRBD2 (6 bases). Germline CDR1 is LNHNV and CDR2 is YYDKDF (reference sequence). V was cut by 8 bases and J by 1 base, with 15 bases left in between. This CDR3 is built from 14 residues. This CDR3 is CATREAGKSYEQYF. In DNA, the CDR3 is TGTGCCACCCGCGAGGCGGGGAAATCCTACGAGCAGTACTTC.

The chain carries TRBV4-3 and TRBJ2-1, with D perhaps TRBD2 (5 bases). Per the germline V gene, CDR1 is LGHNA and CDR2 is YSLEER. Trimming left V 0 bases short and J 8 bases short, with 20 bases between. The CDR3 runs to 17 residues. The chain's CDR3 is CASSQEPAGAFADEQFF. The CDR3 DNA follows: TGCGCCAGCAGCCAAGAGCCTGCGGGCGCCTTCGCCGATGAGCAGTTCTTC.

This chain uses TRBV11-2 with TRBJ2-1; weak D call: TRBD1 (5 bases). The CDR3 sequence is 12 residues long. Germline assignment: CDR1 SGHAT and CDR2 FQNNGV. The V gene lost 7 bases and the J gene lost 3 bases, with 7 bases spanning the gap. The CDR3 sequence is CASTTVYNEQFF. The CDR3 DNA reads TGTGCCAGCACGACAGTCTACAATGAGCAGTTCTTC.

In the case of this clone: This sample includes further DNA sequences coding for the same CDR3. The rearrangement links TRBV29-1 to TRBJ2-1; no firm D call. Germline assignment: CDR1 SQVTM and CDR2 ANQGSEA. The CDR3 totals 12 residues. V was trimmed by 0 bases and J by 6 bases, leaving 6 bases between them. The chain's CDR3 is CSVEDRSNEQFF. CDR3 in DNA: TGCAGCGTTGAAGATCGCAGCAATGAGCAGTTCTTC.

The chain combines TRBV4-1 with TRBJ2-2; 7 bases are a match to TRBD2. The CDR3 is made up of 17 amino acids. V gave up 0 bases and J gave up 3 bases; unmatched junction bases: 7. From germline, CDR1 is MGHRA and CDR2 YSYEKL. As DNA, the CDR3 is TGCGCCAGCAGCCAAGATGGGGAGGGAGACGACACCGGGGAGCTGTTTTTT. Protein: CASSQDGEGDDTGELFF.

The CDR3 nucleotides are TGTGCCAGTCTTGGGCGGGAGGGCCGGGGTGAGCAGTTCTTC. Translating it yields CASLGREGRGEQFF. This rearrangement joins TRBV6-1 to TRBJ2-1; 9 bases match TRBD2. The CDR3 extends over 14 amino acids. The J segment lost 9 bases and the V segment lost 9 bases, leaving 12 bases of the junction unmatched. The germline gives CDR1 MNHNS, CDR2 SASEGT.

The genes are TRBV5-6 and TRBJ2-1, with 11 nucleotides matching TRBD2. Germline V CDR1 and CDR2: SGHDT, YYEEEE. The V segment lost 4 bases and the J segment 6 bases; nucleotides outside the gene matches: 3. The CDR3 extends over 14 amino acids. The CDR3 sequence: CASSTGTSGNEQFF. The CDR3 nucleotides are TGTGCCAGCAGCACAGGGACTAGCGGCAATGAGCAGTTCTTC.

This sequence joins TRBV28 and TRBJ2-1; 10 nucleotides agree with TRBD1. The CDR3 loop spans 12 amino acids. V gave up 5 bases and J gave up 12 bases; unmatched junction bases: 4. Germline lookup yields CDR1 MDHEN and CDR2 SYDVKM. The chain's CDR3 is CASSKGQGLQFF. CDR3 DNA: TGTGCCAGCAGTAAGGGACAGGGGCTGCAGTTCTTC.

The chain combines TRBV27 with TRBJ2-7; 7 bases agree with TRBD2. The germline CDR1 and CDR2 sequences are MNHEY and SMNVEV (reference sequence). The CDR3 consists of 14 residues. The J segment lost 3 bases and the V segment lost 3 bases, leaving 5 bases of the junction unmatched. The CDR3 bases are TGTGCCAGCAGTTTCGGGACGGGGGGCTACGAGCAGTACTTC. This translates into CASSFGTGGYEQYF.

The chain has TRBV2 and TRBJ2-1, with D tentatively TRBD1 or TRBD2 (6 bases each). Trimming shortened V by 6 bases and J by 10 bases, and 22 bases separated the two germline ends. The CDR3 has 15 amino acids. CDR1 is SNHLY, CDR2 FYNNEI, per germline. CDR3: CASRGGDSFREEQFF. For the CDR3, the DNA is TGTGCCAGCAGGGGGGGCGACTCCTTCAGGGAGGAGCAGTTCTTC.

The rearrangement joins TRBV7-6 to TRBJ2-5, with 11 nucleotides matching TRBD2. The CDR3 sequence is 15 residues long. Germline loops: CDR1 SGHVS, CDR2 FNYEAQ. The V gene end was trimmed by 4 bases and the J gene end by 2 bases; junction bases not matched to a gene: 3. The CDR3 loop reads CASSSIAGGQETQYF. CDR3 DNA: TGTGCCAGCAGCTCGATAGCGGGAGGGCAAGAGACCCAGTACTTC.

Comments on this clone: Other nucleotide sequences from this sample produce the same CDR3. The CDR3 protein is CASSLVGPTEAFF. The CDR3 nucleotides are TGTGCCAGCAGCTTAGTTGGCCCTACTGAAGCTTTCTTT. The V and J genes are TRBV11-2 and TRBJ1-1; D unclear. Deletions cut 1 base from V and 5 bases from J, with 8 bases between. This CDR3 region has 13 residues. Germline V lookup: CDR1 SGHAT, CDR2 FQNNGV.

The V gene is TRBV2, the J gene TRBJ1-5; 12 bases agree with TRBD1. Germline trimming cut 6 bases from V and 10 bases from J; bases unmatched to any gene: 7. This CDR3 spans 14 amino acids. Germline V CDR1 and CDR2: SNHLY, FYNNEI. CDR3 region: CASREGQGAAPQHF. The CDR3, as DNA: TGTGCCAGCAGGGAGGGACAGGGGGCGGCTCCCCAGCATTTT.

This chain uses TRBV5-1 with TRBJ2-1; perhaps TRBD1 as D (6 bases). The CDR3 contains 14 residues. The germline gives CDR1 SGHRS, CDR2 YFSETQ. V was trimmed by 7 bases and J by 4 bases, leaving 15 bases between them. The chain's CDR3 is CASADGTPYNEQFF. The CDR3 DNA reads as TGCGCCAGCGCTGACGGGACACCATACAATGAGCAGTTCTTC.

V gene TRBV7-6 combines with J gene TRBJ2-7; 8 bases line up with TRBD2. This CDR3 has 15 residues. V shed 5 bases and J 3 bases; nucleotides not matched to a gene: 9. Germline-derived CDR1 and CDR2 are SGHVS and FNYEAQ. In DNA form, the CDR3 reads TGTGCCAGCAGCGTAGGGGCGGGGGGCAGCTACGAGCAGTACTTC. As protein: CASSVGAGGSYEQYF.

The count of this clone is one. The chain carries TRBV18 and TRBJ2-3; D call uncertain. The CDR3 extends over 12 amino acids. With 6 bases removed from V and 5 bases from J, the gap between germline ends came to 9 bases. Per the germline V gene, CDR1 is KGHSH and CDR2 is LQKENI. CDR3 sequence: CASSPMGDTQYF. Written as DNA, the CDR3 is TGTGCCAGCTCCCCCATGGGAGATACGCAGTATTTT.

This clone was seen a single time. The rearrangement links TRBV7-9 to TRBJ2-1, with D unresolved. The germline V gene has CDR1 SEHNR and CDR2 FQNEAQ (reference sequence). The CDR3 runs 15 residues. The V gene lost 5 bases and the J gene lost 4 bases, with 15 bases spanning the gap. CDR3 residues: CASSQTAVRYNEQFF. CDR3 nucleotide sequence: TGTGCCAGCAGCCAAACGGCAGTAAGATACAATGAGCAGTTCTTC.

CDR3 sequence: CASSLDRGSGANVLTF. DNA of the CDR3: TGTGCCAGCAGCTTGGACAGGGGATCTGGGGCCAACGTCCTGACTTTC. The rearrangement joins TRBV5-6 to TRBJ2-6; TRBD1 matches at 7 bases. This CDR3 is 16 amino acids long. V was clipped by 0 bases and J by 1 base; unmatched bases: 1. CDR1 is SGHDT and CDR2 is YYEEEE in the germline V gene. Drawing the rest from reference TRBV5-6 and TRBJ2-6, the complete variable domain is DAGVTQSPTHLIKTRGQQVTLRCSPKSGHDTVSWYQQALGQGPQFIFQYYEEEERQRGNFPDRFSGHQFPNYSSELNVNALLLGDSALYLCASSLDRGSGANVLTFGAGSRLTVL.

V and J are TRBV11-2 and TRBJ2-1, with D perhaps matching TRBD1 or TRBD2 (5 bases each). The V end was cut by 4 bases, the J end by 0 bases, with 10 bases between. This CDR3 is 15 amino acids long. CDR1 is SGHAT and CDR2 is FQNNGV in the germline V gene. For the CDR3, the DNA is TGTGCCAGCAGCTCGAATGGGGGCTCCTACAATGAGCAGTTCTTC. Residues: CASSSNGGSYNEQFF.

The CDR3 DNA is TGTGCCAGCAGGAACCGGGACGGCTACGAGCAGTACTTC. Translated: CASRNRDGYEQYF. The chain couples TRBV28 to TRBJ2-7; D may be TRBD1 or TRBD2 (5 bases each). Per the germline V gene, CDR1 is MDHEN and CDR2 is SYDVKM. The CDR3 extends over 13 amino acids. The ends were cut back, 6 bases at V and 3 bases at J, with 12 bases in the middle.

This chain joins TRBV15 and TRBJ2-1; no firm D call. The CDR3 has 15 residues. Germline V gene lookup returns CDR1 LNHNV and CDR2 YYDKDF (reference sequence). The germline V and J ends were trimmed by 1 base and 4 bases, with 11 bases remaining between them. The CDR3 loop is CATSRAEPHYNEQFF. In DNA, the CDR3 is TGTGCCACCAGCAGAGCCGAGCCCCATTACAATGAGCAGTTCTTC.

About this clone: It differs at one base from a far larger clone, so likely a read error. The chain employs TRBV30 and TRBJ2-5; D remains ambiguous. This CDR3 region has 13 residues. The germline V gene has CDR1 GTSNPN and CDR2 SVGIG (reference sequence). Trimming took off 2 bases at V and 6 bases at J, with 13 bases between the two ends. CDR3 protein: CAWSLGPSKTQYF. CDR3 DNA: TGTGCCTGGAGTTTAGGGCCGTCGAAGACCCAGTACTTC.

V is TRBV11-1 and J is TRBJ2-5, with D possibly TRBD2 on 6 matching bases. Trimming pared 7 bases from V and 0 bases from J, leaving 12 bases between. CDR1 and CDR2 from the germline V gene are SGHAT and FQDESV (reference sequence). The CDR3 covers 14 residues. CDR3 region: CASTPRLDQETQYF. For the CDR3, the DNA is TGTGCCAGCACCCCAAGACTAGACCAAGAGACCCAGTACTTC.

The sample holds one count of this clone. J is TRBJ2-3 and V is TRBV27, with D hard to call. Germline CDR1 is MNHEY and CDR2 is SMNVEV (reference sequence). The CDR3 is 15 amino acids. V lost 3 bases and J 2 bases, leaving 12 bases between the germline ends. The CDR3 is CASSFSYPNTDTQYF. CDR3 DNA: TGTGCCAGCAGTTTCTCCTACCCTAACACAGATACGCAGTATTTT.

This clone is a singleton in its sample. The chain combines TRBV10-3 with TRBJ2-2; D is unresolved. This CDR3 has 13 residues. Per germline, CDR1 ENHRY and CDR2 SYGVKD. Trimming cost V 7 bases and J 5 bases, with 11 bases left between them. The CDR3: CAINKEPTGELFF. CDR3 in DNA: TGTGCCATCAATAAAGAGCCAACCGGGGAGCTGTTTTTT.

V gene TRBV4-1 combines with J gene TRBJ2-2, with no clear D. The length of the CDR3 is 14 residues. The V end was cut by 1 base, the J end by 6 bases, with 9 bases between. Germline V gene data show CDR1 as MGHRA and CDR2 as YSYEKL. The CDR3 DNA sequence: TGCGCCAGCAGCCAAGGTCCCCTGGCCGGGGAGCTGTTTTTT. It translates to CASSQGPLAGELFF.